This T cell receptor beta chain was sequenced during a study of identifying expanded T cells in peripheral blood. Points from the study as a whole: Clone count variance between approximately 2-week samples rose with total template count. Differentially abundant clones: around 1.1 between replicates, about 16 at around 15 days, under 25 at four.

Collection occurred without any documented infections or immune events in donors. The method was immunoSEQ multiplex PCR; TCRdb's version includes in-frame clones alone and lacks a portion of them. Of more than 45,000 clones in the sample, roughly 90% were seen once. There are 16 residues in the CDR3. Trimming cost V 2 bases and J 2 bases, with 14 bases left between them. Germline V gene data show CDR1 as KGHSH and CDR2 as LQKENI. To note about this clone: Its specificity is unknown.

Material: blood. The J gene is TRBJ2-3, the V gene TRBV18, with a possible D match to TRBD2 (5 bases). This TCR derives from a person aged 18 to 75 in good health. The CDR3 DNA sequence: TGTGCCAGCTCACCAAGGTCCAGCGGCAACACAGATACGCAGTATTTT. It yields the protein CASSPRSSGNTDTQYF.